Listed below are T cell receptor beta chains from one sample, sequenced in a study of shared clonotypes between healthy human individuals. The method was immunoSEQ multiplex PCR; TCRdb's version includes in-frame clones alone and lacks a portion of them. In the table there are under 200,000 clones, approximately 92% of which are singletons. The sample comprised naive CD4+ T cells sorted from blood. These receptors all stem from a woman in her 30s in good health. CDR3s leave out the opening cysteine and the closing phenylalanine or tryptophan. Fields, in order: V gene, D gene, J gene, CDR3 protein. A D gene is named only where the DNA matches it firmly.

>TRBV11-3|TRBD1|TRBJ2-7
ASSYSGTATPEQY
>TRBV18|.|TRBJ2-4
ASSPGRDVAKNIQY
>TRBV2|.|TRBJ2-5
ASSEGVGWETQY
>TRBV18|TRBD2|.
ASSPPGQGGDEQY
>TRBV28|.|TRBJ1-2
ASSSGTHYYRYT
>TRBV5-6|TRBD2|TRBJ2-5
ASSSSGGPEEQY
>TRBV11-2|.|TRBJ2-5
ASRDAAAGTQY
>TRBV2|TRBD2|TRBJ2-5
ASRSSGLAGVGEQY
>TRBV18|TRBD1|TRBJ2-7
ASSPDRASYEQY
>TRBV19|.|TRBJ2-3
ASSRDTDTQY
>TRBV20-1|.|TRBJ2-7
SATRGEQY
>TRBV6-6|TRBD1|TRBJ2-7
ASSYPTGGFDEQY
>TRBV5-3|.|TRBJ1-5
ASPAFSPQH
>TRBV1|.|TRBJ1-2
TSSVRKTYGYT
>TRBV27|.|.
ASSPEGRLFYEQY
>TRBV28|TRBD1|TRBJ1-5
ASNLDRVNQPQH
>TRBV4-2|.|TRBJ2-7
ASSGGQVDEQY
>TRBV5-1|TRBD2|TRBJ2-7
ASSLVGLGGYEQY